One sample yielded the 15 T cell receptor beta chains listed below, sequenced in a study of cytomegalovirus exposure and HLA in healthy donors. Researchers ran the PCR with 60 Vbeta and 13 Jbeta primers. Measured with immunoSEQ multiplex PCR; TCRdb has only the in-frame clones, and not every one. The table has about 140,000 clones, 76% seen once. Material: PBMCs. The receptors were gathered from a man aged 18 to 30 in good health and CMV-seronegative.

The genes are TRBV19 and TRBJ1-1; D possibly corresponds to TRBD1 (5 bases). The CDR3 loop spans 13 amino acids. Trimming removed 6 bases from V and 4 bases from J, with 12 bases in between. Germline CDR1 is LNHDA and CDR2 is SQIVND (reference sequence). CDR3 in amino acids: CASRSGLPTEAFF. CDR3 in DNA: TGTGCCAGTAGGTCAGGGTTACCCACTGAAGCTTTCTTT. Based on the CDR3 plus reference TRBV19 and TRBJ1-1, the full variable domain is DGGITQSPKYLFRKEGQNVTLSCEQNLNHDAMYWYRQDPGQGLRLIYYSQIVNDFQKGDIAEGYSVSREKKESFPLTVTSAQKNPTAFYLCASRSGLPTEAFFGQGTRLTVV.

The chain is built from TRBV19 and TRBJ2-1; weak D call: TRBD1 (6 bases). The V and J ends lost 5 bases and 6 bases respectively, with 20 bases between them. Germline-derived CDR1 and CDR2 are LNHDA and SQIVND (reference sequence). CDR3 length: 16 amino acids. The CDR3 is CASSELQGFLPNEQFF. As DNA, the CDR3 is TGTGCCAGTAGTGAGTTACAGGGATTCCTTCCCAATGAGCAGTTCTTC. The complete variable domain, with remaining parts taken from reference TRBV19 and TRBJ2-1, reads DGGITQSPKYLFRKEGQNVTLSCEQNLNHDAMYWYRQDPGQGLRLIYYSQIVNDFQKGDIAEGYSVSREKKESFPLTVTSAQKNPTAFYLCASSELQGFLPNEQFFGPGTRLTVL.

This clone is a singleton in its sample. The chain uses TRBV5-1 and TRBJ2-7; the match to TRBD2 covers 9 bases. Per the germline V gene, CDR1 is SGHRS and CDR2 is YFSETQ. The CDR3 totals 16 residues. After removal of 1 base from V and 3 bases from J, the junction contained 8 bases not matched to a gene. The CDR3 sequence: CASSLFSGLAVYEQYF. CDR3 bases: TGCGCCAGCAGCTTGTTTTCGGGACTAGCAGTCTACGAGCAGTACTTC.

The rearrangement uses TRBV28 and TRBJ2-7, with TRBD2 matching 13 bases. There are 15 residues in the CDR3. CDR1 and CDR2 from the germline V gene are MDHEN and SYDVKM. V lost 2 bases, J lost 2 bases, and 0 bases stayed unmatched. As DNA, the CDR3 is TGTGCCAGCAGTTTAGGGACTAGCGGGACCTACGAGCAGTACTTC. Encoded protein: CASSLGTSGTYEQYF.

CDR3 nucleotide sequence: TGTGCCAGCAGTTACCCCCTAGCGGGGGGGCAAGAGACCCAGTACTTC. Translation gives CASSYPLAGGQETQYF. The chain uses TRBV6-6 and TRBJ2-5; 12 positions agree with TRBD2. After removal of 2 bases from V and 2 bases from J, the junction contained 3 bases not matched to a gene. The CDR3 length is 16 residues. Per the germline V gene, CDR1 is MNHNY and CDR2 is SVGAGI (reference sequence).

V and J are TRBV10-2 and TRBJ1-2; possible D gene TRBD1, 5 bases. Germline values: CDR1 WSHSY, CDR2 SAAADI. The V gene lost 2 bases and the J gene lost 3 bases, with 13 bases spanning the gap. CDR3 length equals 15 residues. The CDR3 region is CASSEGALVYYGYTF. CDR3 bases: TGCGCCAGCAGTGAGGGGGCCTTAGTTTACTATGGCTACACCTTC.

This clone was seen just once. CDR3 region: CASSRTGFSYNEQFF. CDR3 nucleotides: TGTGCCAGTAGTCGAACAGGGTTCTCCTACAATGAGCAGTTCTTC. The chain couples TRBV19 to TRBJ2-1; D is perhaps TRBD1 (6 bases). CDR3 length equals 15 residues. Germline CDR1 is LNHDA and CDR2 is SQIVND (reference sequence). V dropped 5 bases and J dropped 0 bases, with 11 bases sitting between them.

The chain has TRBV6-5 and TRBJ1-4; D may be TRBD1 (5 bases). V lost 8 bases, J lost 3 bases, and 13 bases lay in between. CDR3 length: 14 residues. Germline-derived CDR1 and CDR2 are MNHEY and SVGAGI. In DNA, the CDR3 is TGTGCCAGCTCTTGGGGGGAATCTAATGAAAAACTGTTTTTT. It is translated as CASSWGESNEKLFF.

The chain combines TRBV6-5 with TRBJ2-2; 7 bases align to TRBD1. This CDR3 spans 14 amino acids. Germline CDR1 and CDR2: MNHEY and SVGAGI. V lost 7 bases and J lost 4; bases outside the gene matches: 6. The DNA for the CDR3 is TGTGCCAGCACCATGACAGGGTCCACCGGGGAGCTGTTTTTT. Translated, it gives CASTMTGSTGELFF.

The rearrangement uses TRBV27 and TRBJ2-5, with 7 bases identical to TRBD1. V lost 8 bases and J lost 3; bases outside the gene matches: 6. Germline CDR1 is MNHEY and CDR2 is SMNVEV (reference sequence). The CDR3 sequence is 13 residues long. CDR3 protein: CASGDRNKETQYF. CDR3 bases: TGTGCCAGCGGGGACAGAAATAAAGAGACCCAGTACTTC.

This chain joins TRBV28 and TRBJ1-2; possible D gene TRBD1, 6 bases. The V end was cut by 6 bases, the J end by 3 bases, with 14 bases between. CDR1 MDHEN and CDR2 SYDVKM come from the germline V gene. CDR3 length: 14 residues. CDR3 nucleotides: TGTGCCAGCAGGAGTGCAGGGGATTACTATGGCTACACCTTC. Translated: CASRSAGDYYGYTF.

The rearrangement links TRBV28 to TRBJ2-7; 9 nucleotides match TRBD1. The CDR3 is made up of 15 amino acids. The germline CDR1 and CDR2 sequences are MDHEN and SYDVKM. V shed 7 bases, J shed 1 base, and the junction held 8 bases outside the gene matches. Here the CDR3 reads CASNLRDRASYEQYF. CDR3 DNA sequence: TGTGCCAGCAATCTCCGGGACAGGGCATCCTACGAGCAGTACTTC.

The chain uses TRBV9 and TRBJ2-2, with 9 bases lining up with TRBD1. Germline V lookup: CDR1 SGDLS, CDR2 YYNGEE. V lost 5 bases and J lost 3; bases outside the gene matches: 8. The CDR3 totals 16 residues. CDR3 loop: CASRPTGTGYTGELFF. The CDR3 DNA reads TGTGCCAGCAGACCCACCGGGACAGGGTACACCGGGGAGCTGTTTTTT.

The chain couples TRBV10-3 to TRBJ1-1; the D gene is possibly TRBD1 (6 bases). The CDR3 has 13 amino acids. The germline gives CDR1 ENHRY, CDR2 SYGVKD. V was clipped by 10 bases and J by 4 bases, with 16 bases between them. CDR3 nucleotide sequence: TGTGCCACCGCCACCCAACAGGGCACTGAAGCTTTCTTT. Its protein is CATATQQGTEAFF.

A single count supports this clone. J is TRBJ2-5 and V is TRBV27, with 8 positions matching TRBD1. Trimming took 6 bases from V and 1 from J; bases not matched to a gene: 4. The germline CDR1 and CDR2 sequences are MNHEY and SMNVEV (reference sequence). The CDR3 spans 14 residues. The CDR3 sequence: CASSWDRTQETQYF. For the CDR3, the DNA is TGTGCCAGCAGCTGGGACAGGACCCAAGAGACCCAGTACTTC.